The 19 T cell receptor beta chains below come from one sample, sequenced in a study of shared clonotypes between healthy human individuals. CD8 cells regarded as naive lacked CD45RO, were positively chosen for CCR7, and omitted terminally differentiated effector memory CD45RA+ cells. The protocol was immunoSEQ multiplex PCR, while the TCRdb copy is restricted to in-frame clones and leaves out a portion. The sample has nearly 2 million clones, around 96% seen once. Material: naive CD8+ T cells sorted from blood. The receptor set was obtained from a man aged 18 to 30 in good health.

The rearrangement links TRBV5-6 to TRBJ1-1; D gene unclear. V was pared by 4 bases and J by 11 bases, with 21 bases between. The length of the CDR3 is 14 residues. CDR1 SGHDT and CDR2 YYEEEE come from the germline V gene. CDR3 protein: CASSKGGFDLSAFF. For the CDR3, the DNA is TGTGCCAGCAGCAAAGGAGGGTTTGACTTGAGTGCTTTCTTT. Complete variable domain (other parts from reference TRBV5-6 and TRBJ1-1): DAGVTQSPTHLIKTRGQQVTLRCSPKSGHDTVSWYQQALGQGPQFIFQYYEEEERQRGNFPDRFSGHQFPNYSSELNVNALLLGDSALYLCASSKGGFDLSAFFGQGTRLTVV.

The chain links TRBV27 to TRBJ1-2, with 9 bases that match TRBD1. After removal of 6 bases from V and 6 bases from J, the junction contained 5 bases not matched to a gene. Germline V gives CDR1 MNHEY, CDR2 SMNVEV (reference sequence). The CDR3 totals 13 residues. The CDR3 sequence is CASSYRGLDGYTF. CDR3 bases: TGTGCCAGCAGCTACAGGGGGCTGGATGGCTACACCTTC.

Of note for this clone: The sample holds other DNA sequences that translate to the same CDR3. V gene TRBV5-4 combines with J gene TRBJ2-3; D tentatively fits TRBD1 or TRBD2 (5 bases each). The V gene's germline CDR1 is SGHNT and CDR2 YYREEE (reference sequence). Deletions cut 0 bases from V and 3 bases from J, with 5 bases between. This CDR3 region has 13 residues. The CDR3 here is CASSLGGTDTQYF. In DNA, the CDR3 is TGTGCCAGCAGCTTGGGGGGGACAGATACGCAGTATTTT.

The V call is TRBV6-6, the J call TRBJ2-2; D is uncertain. Germline CDR1 reads MNHNY; CDR2 reads SVGAGI (reference sequence). This CDR3 has 13 residues. Trimming removed 5 bases from V and 6 bases from J, with 10 bases in between. CDR3 coding DNA: TGTGCCAGCAGTCCCACCCAATCCGGGGAGCTGTTTTTT. It specifies CASSPTQSGELFF.

This chain connects TRBV19 to TRBJ1-2; TRBD1 might be the D (6 bases). The CDR3 has 20 amino acids. The V and J ends lost 1 base and 1 base respectively, with 25 bases between them. Germline V gene lookup returns CDR1 LNHDA and CDR2 SQIVND (reference sequence). The CDR3, as DNA: TGTGCCAGTAGTATAGGAGCGTTATTGGACAGAAACCCGATTAACTATGGCTACACCTTC. Translated: CASSIGALLDRNPINYGYTF.

The chain is built from TRBV27 and TRBJ2-1; 10 positions agree with TRBD2. J was trimmed by 9 bases and V by 7 bases; bases with no gene match: 12. CDR1 MNHEY and CDR2 SMNVEV come from the germline V gene (reference sequence). This CDR3 is built from 15 residues. The CDR3 is CASKESGGAAFEQFF. CDR3 nucleotide sequence: TGTGCCAGCAAGGAGAGCGGGGGGGCCGCTTTTGAGCAGTTCTTC.

This chain links TRBV7-8 with TRBJ2-1; 7 bases fit TRBD2. CDR1 and CDR2 (germline): SGHVS, FQNEAQ. V gave up 2 bases and J gave up 7 bases; unmatched junction bases: 17. This CDR3 spans 18 amino acids. The CDR3 DNA follows: TGTGCCAGCAGCTTACCTTTGTCTGGGGGGGGTCCTTTGAATGAGCAGTTCTTC. As protein: CASSLPLSGGGPLNEQFF.

V is TRBV5-6 and J is TRBJ2-3, with D perhaps being TRBD1 or TRBD2 (6 bases each). CDR1 is SGHDT, CDR2 YYEEEE, per germline. The CDR3 contains 13 residues. V was pared by 4 bases and J by 7 bases, with 13 bases between. The CDR3 DNA sequence: TGTGCCAGCAGCCCATGGGGGGCGAATACGCAGTATTTT. Translating gives CASSPWGANTQYF. The whole variable domain, remainder taken from reference TRBV5-6 and TRBJ2-3, is DAGVTQSPTHLIKTRGQQVTLRCSPKSGHDTVSWYQQALGQGPQFIFQYYEEEERQRGNFPDRFSGHQFPNYSSELNVNALLLGDSALYLCASSPWGANTQYFGPGTRLTVL.

This chain joins TRBV27 and TRBJ2-1; 8 bases fit TRBD1. Per germline, CDR1 MNHEY and CDR2 SMNVEV (reference sequence). This CDR3 has 16 residues. Trimming took 1 base from V and 4 from J; bases not matched to a gene: 6. Written as DNA, the CDR3 is TGTGCCAGCAGTTTATTATGGGACAGGATATACAATGAGCAGTTCTTC. As protein: CASSLLWDRIYNEQFF.

The rearrangement joins TRBV30 to TRBJ2-7, with D hard to call. V was clipped by 0 bases and J by 5 bases, with 14 bases between them. The length of the CDR3 is 14 residues. Per germline, CDR1 GTSNPN and CDR2 SVGIG (reference sequence). The DNA of the CDR3 is TGTGCCTGGAGTGTGGGGTCAGAGTTTAACGAGCAGTACTTC. Translation gives CAWSVGSEFNEQYF.

The chain links TRBV13 to TRBJ1-1; 9 bases map to TRBD1. Germline V gene data show CDR1 as PRHDT and CDR2 as FYEKMQ (reference sequence). J was trimmed by 6 bases and V by 5 bases; bases with no gene match: 13. CDR3 length: 16 residues. The CDR3 coding sequence is TGTGCCAGCAGCCCGAGACCGGGACAGGGACCTCCTGAAGCTTTCTTT. This codes for CASSPRPGQGPPEAFF.

With respect to this clone: The sample contains more than one DNA sequence encoding this CDR3. The chain uses TRBV27 and TRBJ2-7, with D perhaps TRBD2 (6 bases). In germline, CDR1 is MNHEY, CDR2 SMNVEV (reference sequence). This CDR3 has 14 amino acids. V lost 4 bases and J 0 bases, leaving 10 bases between the germline ends. The CDR3 nucleotides are TGTGCCAGCAGTTGGGGGGTGGGCTCCTACGAGCAGTACTTC. It is translated as CASSWGVGSYEQYF.

This clone came up once. The gene calls are TRBV7-2 and TRBJ2-6; 7 positions match TRBD1. The length of the CDR3 is 16 residues. The germline CDR1 and CDR2 sequences are SGHTA and FQGNSA. V trimming: 3 bases; J trimming: 2 bases; junction bases outside the gene matches: 4. The CDR3 bases are TGTGCCAGCAGCTTCGACAGGGTGACTGGGGCCAACGTCCTGACTTTC. This sequence encodes CASSFDRVTGANVLTF.

With respect to this clone: Other DNA sequences in this specimen translate into the identical CDR3. The V gene is TRBV9, the J gene TRBJ2-3; perhaps TRBD2 as D (6 bases). The CDR3 sequence is 14 residues long. The germline CDR1 and CDR2 sequences are SGDLS and YYNGEE. V lost 2 bases and J lost 0, with 7 bases in between. Written as DNA, the CDR3 is TGTGCCAGCAGCGTCGGGGGAAGCACAGATACGCAGTATTTT. Translating it yields CASSVGGSTDTQYF.

This sequence joins TRBV5-4 and TRBJ2-3; the match to TRBD2 covers 8 bases. The V gene end was trimmed by 9 bases and the J gene end by 0 bases; junction bases not matched to a gene: 12. CDR3 length equals 16 residues. Per the germline V gene, CDR1 is SGHNT and CDR2 is YYREEE (reference sequence). CDR3 sequence (DNA): TGTGCCATCCCCGCCGCCCGGGGGGGAAGCACAGATACGCAGTATTTT. The encoded protein is CAIPAARGGSTDTQYF.

The chain has TRBV10-2 and TRBJ1-2, with D possibly matching TRBD1 (5 bases). In germline, CDR1 is WSHSY, CDR2 SAAADI. Trimming removed 3 bases from V and 5 bases from J, with 19 bases in between. The CDR3 is 16 amino acids. In nucleotides, the CDR3 is TGCGCCAGCAGTGACCTCGGGGCAACCCGAGGGTATGGCTACACCTTC. It codes for CASSDLGATRGYGYTF.

The V and J genes are TRBV7-9 and TRBJ1-1; D not certain. CDR1 is SEHNR, CDR2 FQNEAQ, per germline (reference sequence). The CDR3 is made up of 14 amino acids. Trimming removed 1 base from V and 3 bases from J, with 9 bases in between. The CDR3 here is CASSLVATDTEAFF. The CDR3 DNA sequence: TGTGCCAGCAGCTTAGTGGCAACTGACACTGAAGCTTTCTTT.

This sequence joins TRBV7-9 and TRBJ2-2; D may be TRBD2 (6 bases). Germline V CDR1 and CDR2: SEHNR, FQNEAQ (reference sequence). V lost 5 bases and J lost 9, with 10 bases in between. The CDR3 is 12 residues long. This CDR3 is CASSPGTRELFF. In DNA form, the CDR3 reads TGTGCCAGCAGCCCCGGGACTCGGGAGCTGTTTTTT.

This chain links TRBV27 with TRBJ1-5; 9 bases align to TRBD1. Germline V lookup: CDR1 MNHEY, CDR2 SMNVEV (reference sequence). J was trimmed by 1 base and V by 11 bases; bases with no gene match: 15. The CDR3 covers 17 residues. The DNA of the CDR3 is TGTGCCTCCCAACCGGGACAGGGCGTTTCGAGCAATCAGCCCCAGCATTTT. Protein: CASQPGQGVSSNQPQHF.